This entry concerns a single T cell receptor (beta chain). This clone was seen only once. Its binding antigen is unknown. The input lacks base qualities; no much larger clone sits a single base away. These data originate in a study of blood T cell repertoires in COVID-19 (dated by TCRdb to 2020 to 2021). Context from the whole study: Collaborator samples came from the United States, Italy and Spain and covered acute and convalescent phases of COVID-19. The prospective study material was composed of cDNA or gDNA derived from T cells, B-cell-depleted T cells, or PBMCs. The samples were drawn from the first 160 participants of the ongoing ImmuneRACE study and from 1,254 subjects provided by 6 global collaborators. Where HLA class I and class II types were available, the types were taken from metadata supplied by the sample provider, not from assay-based typing. A de-identified subject ID, COVID-19 status, age in years and sex were almost always included in the sample metadata. Subjects who had been exposed to COVID-19, were actively infected with it, or had recovered from it provided the deeply sampled blood TCRbeta repertoires that made up the dataset. The repertoires were released in a freely available public database meant as a resource for research on the immune response to SARS-CoV-2.

Measured from the cysteine to the phenylalanine, the CDR3 is 15 residues long. The DNA shown is the 45-base CDR3, in frame from base 1. CDR1 and CDR2, per the germline V gene, are SGHDT and YYEEEE. V sheds 4 bases and J sheds 1 base, leaving 13 bases between their ends. The immunoSEQ Assay, a bias-controlled multiplex PCR, was used to amplify TCRbeta CDR3 regions from genomic DNA. The published analysis was carried out like this. The number of nucleated cells in each sample was estimated from the amplification of reference gene primers within the assay. To quantify the absolute abundance of each unique TCRbeta CDR3 rearrangement, sequence reads were collapsed and filtered. Productive Simpson clonality was computed per sample as the square root of Simpson's diversity index over productive rearrangements. The table comes from immuneACCESS by way of TCRdb, which keeps in-frame sequences with V and J called. Part of the clones is missing from these tables; in studies checked, under half for an unresolved V gene and the rest for unknown reasons. V and J calls and clone size are as listed in that table; D and trimming were resolved from the DNA. For this sample there are more than 110,000 clones; around 76% appear just once. The top ten clonotypes cover 10% to 15% of the sample.

Collaborating institutions collected whole blood in K2EDTA tubes following their own protocols. For TCRbeta analysis, collaborators shipped samples as frozen whole blood, isolated PBMCs, or DNA extracted from either of those sample types. Overall results and qualifications from the work: The quantity of clinical and demographic metadata differed by source and by participant and was supplied without curation.

Sequencing was done on a sample of peripheral blood. The TCR sequence derives from a man older than 75 with acute or convalescent COVID-19. The sequence is built from TRBV5-6 and TRBJ2-3; TRBD2 is possibly the D segment (5 matching bases). The nucleotides read TGTGCCAGCAGCCGGGGATCCCCTGGCACAGATACGCAGTATTTT. This codes for CASSRGSPGTDTQYF. With the portions outside the CDR3 filled from the reference TRBV5-6 and TRBJ2-3 genes, the complete variable region becomes DAGVTQSPTHLIKTRGQQVTLRCSPKSGHDTVSWYQQALGQGPQFIFQYYEEEERQRGNFPDRFSGHQFPNYSSELNVNALLLGDSALYLCASSRGSPGTDTQYFGPGTRLTVL.